This T cell receptor (beta chain) was recorded in a study of blood T cells in healthy people across ages. Then a second PCR, running about 6 to 11 cycles, was carried out with a sample-barcoded 5' primer and a J-beta primer mix. TCRdb fed the 5' RACE reads into MiXCR, producing one record per CDR3 protein. The profile covers some 1,500,000 distinct CDR3 sequences, with approximately 39% appearing a single time and over 3.5% taken by the ten largest. This clonotype was found many times. A much larger clonotype is one base distant, so this may be a read error. The J segment lost 7 bases and the V segment lost 5 bases, leaving 4 bases of the junction unmatched. The CDR3 is made up of 14 amino acids. Germline CDR1 and CDR2: SGHAT and FQNNGV.

The genes are TRBV11-2 and TRBJ2-1, with 11 bases identical to TRBD2. Source material: blood. This receptor was obtained from a woman between 18 and 30 years old in good health. The CDR3 here is CASSVPSGRNEQFF. As DNA, the CDR3 is TGTGCCAGCAGCGTTCCTAGCGGGAGGAATGAGCAGTTCTTC. Full variable domain (rest looked up from reference TRBV11-2 and TRBJ2-1): EAGVAQSPRYKIIEKRQSVAFWCNPISGHATLYWYQQILGQGPKLLIQFQNNGVVDDSQLPKDRFSAERLKGVDSTLKIQPAKLEDSAVYLCASSVPSGRNEQFFGPGTRLTVL.